The 26 T cell receptor beta chains below come from one sample, sequenced in a study of T cells in Graves' hyperthyroidism and ophthalmopathy (dated by TCRdb to the late 2010s). Library prep was done by multiplex PCR. The sequencer was an Illumina HiSeq 2000. Amplification of TCR beta CDR3 regions was carried out from RNA transcripts. The TCR CDR3 was subjected to a first round of RT-PCR using the HTBI primer set and the Qiagen OneStep RT-PCR kit. Starting from the raw public reads, TCRdb applied fastp trimming at Q25, assembled clones with MiXCR and retained in-frame beta chains. Identical CDR3 proteins give one entry, which carries the most common genes and DNA. The sample table holds roughly 580,000 distinct CDR3 sequences, of which about 15% were seen once. The ten biggest clones cover 5.8% of the sample. The sequencing input was blood. These receptors were taken from a woman aged 25-40 years with Graves' hyperthyroidism that later progressed to Graves' ophthalmopathy.

This clonotype was seen many times. The CDR3 loop is CASSPLSDTIYF. The CDR3 DNA follows: TGTGCCAGCAGCCCCTTGAGTGACACCATATATTTT. The chain employs TRBV7-9 and TRBJ1-3; D gene unclear. The V gene lost 5 bases and the J gene lost 8 bases, with 10 bases spanning the gap. This CDR3 has 12 amino acids. Germline V gene lookup returns CDR1 SEHNR and CDR2 FQNEAQ (reference sequence).

The rearrangement links TRBV29-1 to TRBJ2-7; D is undetermined. The CDR3 sequence is 15 residues long. Trimming removed 4 bases from V and 7 bases from J, with 23 bases in between. CDR1 and CDR2 (germline): SQVTM, ANQGSEA. CDR3 DNA: TGCAGCGTTGTATGGGCCGGTCACGCAAAATGGGAGCAGTACTTC. This codes for CSVVWAGHAKWEQYF.

This clonotype was found many times. The chain carries TRBV2 and TRBJ1-2; D is undetermined. Germline assignment: CDR1 SNHLY and CDR2 FYNNEI. The CDR3 runs 14 residues. V lost 7 bases, J lost 1 base, and 13 bases lay in between. The CDR3 protein is CASNQDGVNYGYTF. The CDR3 DNA reads as TGTGCCAGCAACCAGGACGGGGTTAACTATGGCTACACCTTC.

This clonotype was observed at least ten times. The chain couples TRBV14 to TRBJ1-6; no firm D call. CDR1 is SGHDN, CDR2 FVKESK, per germline. The CDR3 consists of 17 residues. V was clipped by 0 bases and J by 8 bases, with 17 bases between them. The DNA for the CDR3 is TGTGCCAGCAGCCAAGATAACCCGCTCGCCGGGGATTCACCCCTCCACTTT. Protein product: CASSQDNPLAGDSPLHF. The full variable domain, with the rest looked up from reference TRBV14 and TRBJ1-6, is EAGVTQFPSHSVIEKGQTVTLRCDPISGHDNLYWYRRVMGKEIKFLLHFVKESKQDESGMPNNRFLAERTGGTYSTLKVQPAELEDSGVYFCASSQDNPLAGDSPLHFGNGTRLTVT.

Many counts were recorded for this clonotype. The rearrangement links TRBV7-9 to TRBJ2-3; TRBD1 is a possible D gene (5 bases). Trimming left V 2 bases short and J 0 bases short, with 9 bases between. The CDR3 has 15 residues. CDR1 and CDR2 (germline): SEHNR, FQNEAQ (reference sequence). CDR3 sequence reads: CASSLRQGSTDTQYF. The CDR3 DNA reads TGTGCCAGCAGCTTAAGGCAGGGTAGCACAGATACGCAGTATTTT.

In its sample, this clonotype was seen a few times. The chain joins TRBV2 to TRBJ2-3, with D possibly matching TRBD2 (7 bases). The germline gives CDR1 SNHLY, CDR2 FYNNEI. V lost 7 bases and J lost 3, with 14 bases in between. The CDR3 is 14 amino acids. CDR3 DNA sequence: TGTGCCAGCATTGACAGGACTAGGACAGATACGCAGTATTTT. Its protein is CASIDRTRTDTQYF.

The chain joins TRBV20-1 to TRBJ2-7, with D unresolved. This CDR3 contains 15 residues. The germline V gene has CDR1 DFQATT and CDR2 SNEGSKA (reference sequence). V was cut by 7 bases and J by 0 bases, with 19 bases left in between. The CDR3: CSGPKAGASSYEQYF. CDR3 nucleotide sequence: TGCAGTGGACCCAAGGCAGGCGCCAGCTCCTACGAGCAGTACTTC.

There are many counts of this clonotype. The chain carries TRBV20-1 and TRBJ2-5; TRBD2 matches 14 bases. V trimming: 8 bases; J trimming: 4 bases; junction bases outside the gene matches: 6. The CDR3 is 14 residues long. The germline V gene encodes CDR1 DFQATT and CDR2 SNEGSKA (reference sequence). In DNA form, the CDR3 reads TGCAGTTCCGGGACTAGCGGGAGAATAGAGACCCAGTACTTC. This encodes CSSGTSGRIETQYF.

For this clonotype: A much more abundant neighbour one base away suggests this may be a read error. The chain employs TRBV5-1 and TRBJ2-7; D remains ambiguous. Germline V gene sequence: CDR1 SGHRS, CDR2 YFSETQ. This CDR3 has 14 residues. CDR3 nucleotides: TGCGCCAGCGGCTTGGCCAGCACCGCCTACGAGCAGTACTTC. It specifies CASGLASTAYEQYF.

The chain couples TRBV9 to TRBJ1-3, with no clear D. Trimming took 3 bases from V and 2 from J, leaving 9 bases between them. The length of the CDR3 is 14 residues. The V gene's germline CDR1 is SGDLS and CDR2 YYNGEE. CDR3 region: CASSAIGAGNTIYF. CDR3 nucleotides: TGTGCCAGCAGCGCCATTGGGGCTGGAAACACCATATATTTT.

This clonotype has just a few counts. The chain uses TRBV14 and TRBJ1-2, with D maybe TRBD1 (5 bases). Per the germline V gene, CDR1 is SGHDN and CDR2 is FVKESK. V was cut by 2 bases and J by 5 bases, with 21 bases left in between. This CDR3 region has 17 residues. The CDR3 DNA sequence: TGTGCCAGCAGCCAACCCCCCGGTTTAAGGGGTAGTTATGGCTACACCTTC. Translating it yields CASSQPPGLRGSYGYTF.

This clonotype occurred many times. This sequence joins TRBV6-2 or TRBV6-3 and TRBJ2-7, with D maybe TRBD2 (6 bases). The CDR3 consists of 14 residues. Germline-derived CDR1 and CDR2 are MNHEY and SVGEGT. Trimming removed 2 bases at V and 0 bases at J, with 8 bases between. The CDR3 spells CASSYAGLSYEQYF. The DNA for the CDR3 is TGTGCCAGCAGTTACGCGGGACTCTCCTACGAGCAGTACTTC.

This clonotype has a count of ten or more. The rearrangement uses TRBV7-2 and TRBJ2-3; 9 nucleotides match TRBD2. V lost 3 bases to trimming and J lost 2 bases; unmatched junction nucleotides: 3. The CDR3 is 15 amino acids. CDR1 and CDR2 (germline): SGHTA, FQGNSA. The CDR3 bases are TGTGCCAGCAGCTTCGTAGCGGGAGCCACAGATACGCAGTATTTT. It is translated as CASSFVAGATDTQYF.

This clonotype was seen more than once but under ten times. The chain links TRBV30 to TRBJ2-1; TRBD2 is a possible D gene (6 bases). V lost 2 bases and J lost 11, with 10 bases in between. The CDR3 runs to 11 residues. Germline-derived CDR1 and CDR2 are GTSNPN and SVGIG (reference sequence). CDR3 amino acids: CAWSLDYQQFF. In DNA form, the CDR3 reads TGTGCCTGGAGTCTGGACTATCAGCAGTTCTTC.

V usage is TRBV20-1 and J usage is TRBJ2-2, with 12 bases matching TRBD2. V was pared by 5 bases and J by 3 bases, with 1 base of the junction left unmatched. CDR1 is DFQATT, CDR2 SNEGSKA, per germline (reference sequence). The CDR3 spans 14 residues. CDR3 in amino acids: CSAPSGRDTGELFF. The CDR3 DNA reads TGCAGTGCTCCTAGCGGGAGGGACACCGGGGAGCTGTTTTTT.

This clonotype was picked up many times. The V gene is TRBV9, the J gene TRBJ2-2, with D hard to call. The length of the CDR3 is 15 residues. Germline V lookup: CDR1 SGDLS, CDR2 YYNGEE. Trimming stripped 3 bases from V and 5 bases from J, with 14 bases between. CDR3 sequence reads: CASSAHLDLTGELFF. In DNA form, the CDR3 reads TGTGCCAGCAGCGCTCACCTGGACCTGACCGGGGAGCTGTTTTTT.

This clonotype was counted at least ten times. The chain joins TRBV6-6 to TRBJ2-3, with 9 bases identical to TRBD1. With 2 bases clipped from V and 4 bases from J, the junction kept 10 bases outside the gene matches. The germline V gene encodes CDR1 MNHNY and CDR2 SVGAGI (reference sequence). The CDR3 extends over 17 amino acids. The CDR3 spells CASSYRGGTGIADTQYF. CDR3 sequence (DNA): TGTGCCAGCAGTTACCGTGGCGGGACAGGGATTGCAGATACGCAGTATTTT.

This clonotype was found many times. This chain joins TRBV13 and TRBJ2-7, with 7 bases lining up with TRBD2. CDR1 is PRHDT and CDR2 is FYEKMQ in the germline V gene (reference sequence). This CDR3 has 17 residues. Trimming at V came to 5 bases and at J to 1 base, leaving 14 bases not matched to a gene. The CDR3 here is CASSLRASGKGSYEQYF. CDR3 nucleotide sequence: TGTGCCAGCAGCCTCCGAGCTAGCGGAAAAGGTTCCTACGAGCAGTACTTC.

This clonotype was picked up a small number of times. The chain joins TRBV19 to TRBJ2-7; maybe TRBD2 (6 bases). The CDR3 has 17 amino acids. Trimming cost V 3 bases and J 1 base, with 19 bases left between them. CDR1 and CDR2 from the germline V gene are LNHDA and SQIVND (reference sequence). CDR3 sequence reads: CASSMALAESPSYEQYF. CDR3 nucleotide sequence: TGTGCCAGTAGTATGGCACTAGCCGAATCCCCTTCCTACGAGCAGTACTTC.

The rearrangement uses TRBV9 and TRBJ1-2; the match to TRBD1 covers 7 bases. Germline CDR1 is SGDLS and CDR2 is YYNGEE. V lost 1 base and J lost 6; bases outside the gene matches: 18. The CDR3 runs to 18 residues. CDR3 sequence: CASSVWGLPTGVKNGYTF. The CDR3 nucleotides are TGTGCCAGCAGCGTATGGGGGTTACCCACAGGGGTCAAGAATGGCTACACCTTC.

Points on this clonotype: Possible read error: a much larger clone is one base away. The chain is built from TRBV19 and TRBJ1-1; perhaps TRBD1 as D (6 bases). Germline V CDR1 and CDR2: LNHDA, SQIVND (reference sequence). The CDR3 is 13 residues long. V was cut by 9 bases and J by 4 bases, with 15 bases left in between. The CDR3 is CASTTGCGTEAFF. The CDR3, as DNA: TGTGCCAGCACAACAGGGTGTGGCACTGAAGCTTTCTTT.

This clonotype has ten or more counts. The chain is built from TRBV5-1 and TRBJ2-1; 11 bases agree with TRBD2. This CDR3 region has 14 residues. Trimming took 5 bases from V and 4 from J; bases not matched to a gene: 2. CDR1 SGHRS and CDR2 YFSETQ come from the germline V gene. The CDR3 is CASRTSGVYNEQFF. CDR3 DNA sequence: TGCGCCAGCAGGACTAGCGGGGTATACAATGAGCAGTTCTTC.

This clonotype was detected many times. The chain couples TRBV28 to TRBJ2-3; D remains ambiguous. The CDR3 extends over 15 amino acids. Germline V gene lookup returns CDR1 MDHEN and CDR2 SYDVKM. V lost 6 bases, J lost 1 base, and 14 bases lay in between. Here the CDR3 reads CASSLGHPGTDTQYF. The CDR3 bases are TGTGCCAGCAGCCTTGGCCACCCAGGCACAGATACGCAGTATTTT.

Ten or more counts support this clonotype. This CDR3 reads CASSGRTGDEQYF. The DNA of the CDR3 is TGTGCCAGCAGTGGCAGGACAGGGGACGAGCAGTACTTC. The chain recombines TRBV28 with TRBJ2-7; TRBD1 agrees at 9 bases. The V gene end was trimmed by 5 bases and the J gene end by 5 bases; junction bases not matched to a gene: 4. Germline assignment: CDR1 MDHEN and CDR2 SYDVKM. CDR3 length: 13 amino acids.

A few counts support this clonotype. CDR3 sequence reads: CASSQRHQETQYF. The CDR3 nucleotides are TGTGCCAGCAGCCAACGGCACCAAGAGACCCAGTACTTC. The V gene is TRBV14, the J gene TRBJ2-5; D unresolved. The CDR3 consists of 13 residues. Per the germline V gene, CDR1 is SGHDN and CDR2 is FVKESK. V was cut by 2 bases and J by 0 bases, with 4 bases left in between.

This clonotype was seen many times. The V gene is TRBV3-1, the J gene TRBJ1-2; no clear D gene. Trimming shortened V by 1 base and J by 1 base, and 10 bases separated the two germline ends. The CDR3 loop spans 15 amino acids. Germline CDR1 reads LGHDT; CDR2 reads YNNKEL (reference sequence). CDR3 nucleotides: TGTGCCAGCAGCCAAGCAACAAATATTAACTATGGCTACACCTTC. Amino acid sequence: CASSQATNINYGYTF.